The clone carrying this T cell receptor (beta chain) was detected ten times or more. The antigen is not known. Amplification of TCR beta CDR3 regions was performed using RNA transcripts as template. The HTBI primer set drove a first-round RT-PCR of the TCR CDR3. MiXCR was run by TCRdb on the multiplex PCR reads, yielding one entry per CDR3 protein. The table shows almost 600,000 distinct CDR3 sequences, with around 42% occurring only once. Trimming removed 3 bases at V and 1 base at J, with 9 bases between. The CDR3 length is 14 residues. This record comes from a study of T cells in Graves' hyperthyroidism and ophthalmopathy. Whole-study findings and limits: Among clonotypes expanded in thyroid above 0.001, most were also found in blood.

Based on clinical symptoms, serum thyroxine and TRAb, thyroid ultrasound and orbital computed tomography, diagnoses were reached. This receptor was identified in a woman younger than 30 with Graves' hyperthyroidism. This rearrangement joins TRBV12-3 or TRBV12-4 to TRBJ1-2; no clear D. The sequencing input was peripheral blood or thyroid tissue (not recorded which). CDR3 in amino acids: CASSFRALNYGYTF. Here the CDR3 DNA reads TGTGCCAGCAGTTTTCGGGCGCTTAACTATGGCTACACCTTC.